These 32 T cell receptor beta chains were all obtained from the same sample, sequenced in a study of cytotoxic CD8 clonotypes in ibrutinib-treated CLL. Method: immunoSEQ multiplex PCR; TCRdb's copy keeps in-frame clones and lacks some. The table includes about 310,000 clones, just under 80% detected once. Sequencing used PBMCs, obtained before ibrutinib treatment. Receptors originate from a human donor with chronic lymphocytic leukemia.

This clone has just one count. J is TRBJ2-7 and V is TRBV29-1; D perhaps matches TRBD2 (7 bases). The CDR3 has 13 amino acids. From germline, CDR1 is SQVTM and CDR2 ANQGSEA. The V and J ends lost 4 bases and 2 bases respectively, with 12 bases between them. CDR3 sequence: CSVGGGWAYEQYF. The DNA of the CDR3 is TGCAGCGTTGGGGGGGGCTGGGCCTACGAGCAGTACTTC.

The CDR3 region has the DNA TGCGCCAGCAGCTTGGCCGGGGCAGGGTTCGGCGATACGCAGTATTTT. Its translation: CASSLAGAGFGDTQYF. The chain has TRBV5-1 and TRBJ2-3; D is possibly TRBD1 or TRBD2 (5 bases each). Trimming left V 0 bases short and J 6 bases short, with 17 bases between. Germline CDR1 reads SGHRS; CDR2 reads YFSETQ. This CDR3 has 16 amino acids.

The rearrangement links TRBV29-1 to TRBJ1-2; D is uncertain. The CDR3 spans 14 residues. Germline V gives CDR1 SQVTM, CDR2 ANQGSEA. Trimming left V 7 bases short and J 0 bases short, with 15 bases between. CDR3 protein: CSALFNSPNYGYTF. CDR3 DNA sequence: TGCAGCGCCCTGTTCAACAGCCCTAACTATGGCTACACCTTC. Together with reference TRBV29-1 and TRBJ1-2, the CDR3 gives the full variable domain: SAVISQKPSRDICQRGTSLTIQCQVDSQVTMMFWYRQQPGQSLTLIATANQGSEATYESGFVIDKFPISRPNLTFSTLTVSNMSPEDSSIYLCSALFNSPNYGYTFGSGTRLTVV.

This clone appeared a few times. The V and J genes are TRBV6-4 and TRBJ2-7, with D possibly TRBD2 on 6 matching bases. Germline values: CDR1 MRHNA, CDR2 SNTAGT. V gave up 6 bases and J gave up 2 bases, with 14 bases separating them. The CDR3 has 14 residues. CDR3 nucleotides: TGTGCCAGCAGGCGCGGGGTCAGAACCTACGAGCAGTACTTC. Its protein product is CASRRGVRTYEQYF.

This chain connects TRBV15 to TRBJ2-5, with 9 nucleotides matching TRBD1. V dropped 3 bases and J dropped 5; count of bases not matched to a gene: 4. Germline V gives CDR1 LNHNV, CDR2 YYDKDF (reference sequence). This CDR3 contains 14 residues. Here the CDR3 DNA reads TGTGCCACCAGCAGGCGACAGGGGGTTGAGACCCAGTACTTC. Protein: CATSRRQGVETQYF.

Only a few counts were recorded for this clone. The V and J genes are TRBV5-1 and TRBJ2-3; 7 bases are a match to TRBD1. Germline V lookup: CDR1 SGHRS, CDR2 YFSETQ. Germline trimming cut 4 bases from V and 2 bases from J; bases unmatched to any gene: 4. The CDR3 runs to 14 residues. The CDR3 bases are TGCGCCAGCAGCACCGGGACAGCCACAGATACGCAGTATTTT. Residues: CASSTGTATDTQYF.

The chain has TRBV29-1 and TRBJ2-2; 9 nucleotides line up with TRBD2. The CDR3 is 14 amino acids. V lost 6 bases to trimming and J lost 1 base; unmatched junction nucleotides: 3. Germline CDR1 reads SQVTM; CDR2 reads ANQGSEA. As DNA, the CDR3 is TGCAGCGTCCATAGCGGGAGGAACACCGGGGAGCTGTTTTTT. Translation gives CSVHSGRNTGELFF.

The chain recombines TRBV5-1 with TRBJ2-3, with D hard to call. Germline V CDR1 and CDR2: SGHRS, YFSETQ. The CDR3 contains 15 residues. V was cut by 5 bases and J by 0 bases, with 13 bases left in between. CDR3 DNA: TGCGCCAGCAGGCCAAGCCGCTTAAGCACAGATACGCAGTATTTT. As protein: CASRPSRLSTDTQYF.

V and J are TRBV11-2 and TRBJ1-1, with D possibly matching TRBD1 (5 bases). Germline V gives CDR1 SGHAT, CDR2 FQNNGV. The CDR3 consists of 15 residues. Trimming cost V 5 bases and J 5 bases, with 18 bases left between them. The CDR3 protein is CASSPNRRERTEAFF. CDR3 nucleotide sequence: TGTGCCAGCAGCCCGAACAGGAGGGAACGGACTGAAGCTTTCTTT.

This clone appeared a few times. The chain uses TRBV30 and TRBJ1-5; a weak D match, TRBD1 (6 bases). The CDR3 consists of 13 residues. Germline CDR1 and CDR2: GTSNPN and SVGIG (reference sequence). The ends were cut back, 5 bases at V and 5 bases at J, with 13 bases in the middle. In DNA, the CDR3 is TGTGCCTGGGCGAGGGAGGGGGATCAGCCCCAGCATTTT. Translated: CAWAREGDQPQHF.

This rearrangement joins TRBV18 to TRBJ2-7; D unclear. V lost 3 bases and J lost 6, with 15 bases in between. The CDR3 is 14 residues long. Germline values: CDR1 KGHSH, CDR2 LQKENI. The CDR3 nucleotides are TGTGCCAGCTCACCCCCAACCTACATAGGCGAGCAGTACTTC. Translating gives CASSPPTYIGEQYF.

The CDR3 spells CASSLVAGLATDTQYF. The CDR3 bases are TGTGCCAGCAGCTTAGTGGCCGGTTTGGCCACAGATACGCAGTATTTT. V is TRBV7-6 and J is TRBJ2-3, with D unresolved. Germline V gene data show CDR1 as SGHVS and CDR2 as FNYEAQ. CDR3 length equals 16 residues. With 1 base removed from V and 2 bases from J, the gap between germline ends came to 13 bases.

A few counts support this clone. The junction differs from germline at one of its ends, possibly a read error. The chain couples TRBV14 to TRBJ2-7, with D uncertain. Per germline, CDR1 SGHDN and CDR2 FVKESK. The CDR3 length is 8 residues. CDR3 nucleotides: TGTGCCAGCAGCCGTTACGACTTC. Translating it yields CASSRYDF.

This clone was seen more than once but under ten times. The CDR3: CASSLQPDRNYGYTF. CDR3 nucleotide sequence: TGTGCCAGCAGCCTACAACCGGACAGGAACTATGGCTACACCTTC. The chain carries TRBV7-2 and TRBJ1-2; 7 bases are shared with TRBD1. There are 15 residues in the CDR3. Germline CDR1 and CDR2: SGHTA and FQGNSA. J was trimmed by 2 bases and V by 5 bases; bases with no gene match: 8.

Here the CDR3 DNA reads TGTGCCAGCAGCAAAGGCAGGGGCAATCAGCCCCAGCATTTT. Amino acids: CASSKGRGNQPQHF. The gene calls are TRBV11-2 and TRBJ1-5, with a possible D match to TRBD1 (5 bases). The V gene lost 5 bases and the J gene lost 2 bases, with 10 bases spanning the gap. The CDR3 length is 14 residues. The V gene's germline CDR1 is SGHAT and CDR2 FQNNGV.

The chain is built from TRBV29-1 and TRBJ2-1, with D perhaps TRBD2 (5 bases). Germline V lookup: CDR1 SQVTM, CDR2 ANQGSEA. V was clipped by 3 bases and J by 10 bases, with 13 bases between them. The CDR3 has 12 amino acids. The CDR3 bases are TGCAGCGTTGAGGGGAGCGGTGACGAGCAGTTCTTC. Encoded protein: CSVEGSGDEQFF.

This chain links TRBV2 with TRBJ1-5, with a tentative D call TRBD1 (6 bases). V lost 2 bases, J lost 2 bases, and 7 bases lay in between. The CDR3 is 14 amino acids. Germline V CDR1 and CDR2: SNHLY, FYNNEI. DNA for the CDR3: TGTGCCAGCAGTGAAACAGGGCGCAATCAGCCCCAGCATTTT. This sequence encodes CASSETGRNQPQHF.

This clone was counted a single time. The rearrangement joins TRBV6-1 to TRBJ2-7, with D possibly matching TRBD1 (5 bases). The germline V gene encodes CDR1 MNHNS and CDR2 SASEGT. The germline V and J ends were trimmed by 4 bases and 3 bases, with 13 bases remaining between them. The CDR3 consists of 14 residues. CDR3 residues: CASSANVQVYEQYF. DNA for the CDR3: TGTGCCAGCAGTGCCAACGTACAGGTCTACGAGCAGTACTTC.

The chain combines TRBV5-1 with TRBJ2-6, with TRBD1 identical over 10 bases. This CDR3 has 17 residues. CDR1 is SGHRS, CDR2 YFSETQ, per germline. V trimming: 5 bases; J trimming: 0 bases; junction bases outside the gene matches: 5. The chain's CDR3 is CASSGTGANSGANVLTF. CDR3 DNA: TGCGCCAGCAGTGGGACAGGGGCCAACTCTGGGGCCAACGTCCTGACTTTC.

V gene TRBV5-5 combines with J gene TRBJ1-1; D is perhaps TRBD1 (6 bases). The CDR3 loop spans 13 amino acids. Germline V CDR1 and CDR2: SGHKS, YYEKEE (reference sequence). V was clipped by 6 bases and J by 1 base, with 10 bases between them. Here the CDR3 reads CASTRQENTEAFF. The CDR3 bases are TGTGCCAGCACCCGACAGGAGAACACTGAAGCTTTCTTT.

The chain links TRBV29-1 to TRBJ2-1, with TRBD2 matching over 7 bases. The CDR3 spans 14 residues. V was clipped by 4 bases and J by 4 bases; unmatched bases: 7. Germline lookup yields CDR1 SQVTM and CDR2 ANQGSEA. The CDR3 region has the DNA TGCAGCGTTGCGCCTAGCGGCCCGTACAATGAGCAGTTCTTC. It codes for CSVAPSGPYNEQFF.

The V and J genes are TRBV15 and TRBJ2-3, with D tentatively TRBD2 (6 bases). This CDR3 is built from 17 residues. Between the trimmed V and J ends, which lost 0 bases and 0 bases, there was a span of 13 bases. Germline V gene data show CDR1 as LNHNV and CDR2 as YYDKDF (reference sequence). CDR3 DNA: TGTGCCACCAGCAGAGACGCAGCTAGCGAGAGCACAGATACGCAGTATTTT. Translation gives CATSRDAASESTDTQYF.

This clone was recorded only once. This chain connects TRBV5-1 to TRBJ2-7, with TRBD2 as a possible D gene (6 bases). Deletions cut 5 bases from V and 3 bases from J, with 12 bases between. The CDR3 consists of 13 residues. Germline V gene sequence: CDR1 SGHRS, CDR2 YFSETQ. This CDR3 reads CASSGRPDYEQYF. CDR3 DNA sequence: TGCGCCAGCAGTGGGAGGCCCGACTACGAGCAGTACTTC. Supplemented by reference TRBV5-1 and TRBJ2-7, the full variable domain reads KAGVTQTPRYLIKTRGQQVTLSCSPISGHRSVSWYQQTPGQGLQFLFEYFSETQRNKGNFPGRFSGRQFSNSRSEMNVSTLELGDSALYLCASSGRPDYEQYFGPGTRLTVT.

This clone was seen a handful of times. The chain carries TRBV10-1 and TRBJ1-5, with no clear D. The germline gives CDR1 WNHNN, CDR2 SYGVQD (reference sequence). The CDR3 consists of 12 residues. V shed 3 bases and J shed 8 bases, with 8 bases lying between them. The CDR3 DNA reads as TGCGCCAGCAGTGACCTCGGGGAGCCCCAGCATTTT. It encodes CASSDLGEPQHF.

This chain links TRBV18 with TRBJ1-3, with D perhaps TRBD1 (5 bases). From germline, CDR1 is KGHSH and CDR2 LQKENI. CDR3 length: 14 amino acids. Trimming left V 2 bases short and J 8 bases short, with 13 bases between. In DNA form, the CDR3 reads TGTGCCAGCTCACCAGGGCAGGGCGGTTACACCATATATTTT. Its translation: CASSPGQGGYTIYF.

The chain recombines TRBV4-3 with TRBJ2-1, with TRBD2 matching 11 bases. V shed 2 bases and J 4 bases; nucleotides not matched to a gene: 13. The CDR3 is made up of 19 amino acids. Germline assignment: CDR1 LGHNA and CDR2 YSLEER. The CDR3 region has the DNA TGCGCCAGCAGCCAAAAGTCGGGACTAGCGGAGGTCCCTTACAATGAGCAGTTCTTC. This gives the protein CASSQKSGLAEVPYNEQFF.

The table lists this clone with a count of one. This sequence joins TRBV19 and TRBJ2-1, with TRBD2 as a possible D gene (6 bases). V shed 4 bases and J shed 3 bases, with 19 bases lying between them. Germline values: CDR1 LNHDA, CDR2 SQIVND (reference sequence). The CDR3 totals 17 residues. CDR3 sequence (DNA): TGTGCCAGTAGTAGGGGGGTTGGCGGCTACCTCTACAATGAGCAGTTCTTC. Protein product: CASSRGVGGYLYNEQFF.

J is TRBJ2-7 and V is TRBV2, with D maybe TRBD1 (6 bases). Germline CDR1 is SNHLY and CDR2 is FYNNEI. This CDR3 has 13 amino acids. Trimming removed 1 base at V and 6 bases at J, with 10 bases between. CDR3 DNA: TGTGCCAGCAGTGAAGAACAGGGTCGCGAGCAGTACTTC. It codes for CASSEEQGREQYF.

This clone came up many times. This chain joins TRBV28 and TRBJ2-1; D not resolved. Deletions cut 3 bases from V and 15 bases from J, with 12 bases between. Looked up from germline, CDR1 is MDHEN and CDR2 is SYDVKM. The CDR3 contains 11 residues. The CDR3 DNA sequence: TGTGCCAGCAGTTTTGGCGCTGGTTGGTTCTTC. Translating it yields CASSFGAGWFF.

V and J are TRBV5-6 and TRBJ2-1; TRBD2 aligns across 8 bases. The V segment lost 6 bases and the J segment 2 bases; nucleotides outside the gene matches: 10. This CDR3 spans 16 amino acids. Germline-derived CDR1 and CDR2 are SGHDT and YYEEEE. DNA of the CDR3: TGTGCCAGCACCTGGTCGGCGGGAGGCCCCTACAATGAGCAGTTCTTC. Protein: CASTWSAGGPYNEQFF.

The chain combines TRBV5-4 with TRBJ1-4; tentatively, D is TRBD1 (5 bases). Germline V lookup: CDR1 SGHNT, CDR2 YYREEE (reference sequence). Between the trimmed V and J ends, which lost 0 bases and 1 base, there was a span of 13 bases. The CDR3 runs 17 residues. CDR3 sequence: CASSLGGLSRTNEKLFF. Written as DNA, the CDR3 is TGTGCCAGCAGCTTGGGGGGGTTAAGCCGAACTAATGAAAAACTGTTTTTT.

This sequence joins TRBV4-3 and TRBJ2-1; TRBD2 agrees at 8 bases. This CDR3 region has 17 residues. With 0 bases clipped from V and 4 bases from J, the junction kept 8 bases outside the gene matches. Germline V lookup: CDR1 LGHNA, CDR2 YSLEER. The CDR3 loop reads CASSQEATAGGYNEQFF. DNA of the CDR3: TGCGCCAGCAGCCAAGAAGCCACTGCGGGAGGTTACAATGAGCAGTTCTTC.